These 10 T cell receptor beta chains came from one sample sequenced in a study of early T cells in non-severe SARS-CoV-2 infection. TCRdb ran MiXCR on the 5' RACE reads and lists one entry per CDR3 protein. The repertoire holds roughly 54,000 distinct CDR3 sequences, with around 8.3% as singletons. The sample here was whole blood, taken at baseline. The source of these receptors is an adult who was a healthcare worker with PCR-confirmed SARS-CoV-2 infection or an uninfected control (not recorded which).

This chain links TRBV6-1 with TRBJ1-1; possibly TRBD1 for D (6 bases). Looked up from germline, CDR1 is MNHNS and CDR2 is SASEGT. With 4 bases removed from V and 10 bases from J, the gap between germline ends came to 16 bases. This CDR3 has 13 residues. DNA for the CDR3: TGTGCCAGCAGTGGCTCAATGGGGGGGCGAGCTTTCTTT. Translation gives CASSGSMGGRAFF.

This sequence joins TRBV29-1 and TRBJ2-1; D not resolved. Germline loops: CDR1 SQVTM, CDR2 ANQGSEA. This CDR3 contains 11 residues. With 7 bases removed from V and 8 bases from J, the gap between germline ends came to 12 bases. CDR3 in DNA: TGCAGCGCGCCATCCTGGGATGAGCAGTTCTTC. This gives the protein CSAPSWDEQFF.

This clonotype was detected only a few times. The chain combines TRBV7-2 with TRBJ2-1; D is ambiguous. Germline CDR1 is SGHTA and CDR2 is FQGNSA. V dropped 1 base and J dropped 3 bases, with 10 bases sitting between them. CDR3 length equals 15 residues. DNA of the CDR3: TGTGCCAGCAGCTTAGATGGCGGAAACTACAATGAGCAGTTCTTC. Amino acids: CASSLDGGNYNEQFF. Based on the CDR3 plus reference TRBV7-2 and TRBJ2-1, the full variable domain is GAGVSQSPSNKVTEKGKDVELRCDPISGHTALYWYRQSLGQGLEFLIYFQGNSAPDKSGLPSDRFSAERTGGSVSTLTIQRTQQEDSAVYLCASSLDGGNYNEQFFGPGTRLTVL.

This clonotype was recorded a few times. V is TRBV5-5 and J is TRBJ1-3; no reliable D call. CDR1 and CDR2 (germline): SGHKS, YYEKEE (reference sequence). V lost 3 bases, J lost 0 bases, and 16 bases lay in between. CDR3 size: 17 residues. The CDR3 here is CASSSRWERDSGNTIYF. As DNA, the CDR3 is TGTGCCAGCAGCTCCCGATGGGAGAGAGACTCTGGAAACACCATATATTTT.

The gene calls are TRBV9 and TRBJ2-1; 11 bases map to TRBD1. The junction had 5 bases not matched to a gene; V was cut back by 0 bases and J by 6 bases. This CDR3 is built from 16 residues. Germline V gives CDR1 SGDLS, CDR2 YYNGEE. CDR3 region: CASSVGSGTGGNEQFF. CDR3 DNA: TGTGCCAGCAGCGTAGGATCCGGGACAGGGGGCAATGAGCAGTTCTTC.

There are many counts of this clonotype. V gene TRBV9 combines with J gene TRBJ2-7; 7 bases align to TRBD1. V trimming: 4 bases; J trimming: 2 bases; junction bases outside the gene matches: 3. There are 13 residues in the CDR3. CDR1 and CDR2 from the germline V gene are SGDLS and YYNGEE. CDR3 DNA: TGTGCCAGCAGCCAAGGGACAGCCTACGAGCAGTACTTC. Protein sequence: CASSQGTAYEQYF.

This clonotype was seen more than once but under ten times. The rearrangement uses TRBV7-6 and TRBJ2-7; 13 nucleotides agree with TRBD2. J gave up 7 bases and V 5 bases, and 11 bases lay outside the gene matches. CDR3 size: 16 residues. Germline CDR1 and CDR2: SGHVS and FNYEAQ. The CDR3 sequence: CASSGRTSGRVEEQYF. CDR3 coding DNA: TGTGCCAGCAGCGGACGGACTAGCGGGAGAGTCGAGGAGCAGTACTTC.

This clonotype was picked up many times. The J gene is TRBJ2-3, the V gene TRBV7-2; D remains unclear. The V and J ends lost 2 bases and 2 bases respectively, with 11 bases between them. Germline lookup yields CDR1 SGHTA and CDR2 FQGNSA. The CDR3 totals 15 residues. As DNA, the CDR3 is TGTGCCAGCAGCTTAATCGTGGGATACACAGATACGCAGTATTTT. It translates to CASSLIVGYTDTQYF.

There are a few counts of this clonotype. This chain links TRBV29-1 with TRBJ2-3; D is ambiguous. The ends were cut back, 0 bases at V and 5 bases at J, with 0 bases in the middle. Germline V gene data show CDR1 as SQVTM and CDR2 as ANQGSEA. This CDR3 region has 10 residues. Here the CDR3 DNA reads TGCAGCGTTGAAGAAGATACGCAGTATTTT. Translating gives CSVEEDTQYF.

In its sample, this clonotype was seen a few times. The chain joins TRBV5-6 to TRBJ1-2; 8 bases agree with TRBD1. The length of the CDR3 is 17 residues. CDR1 SGHDT and CDR2 YYEEEE come from the germline V gene. The trim removed 3 bases at V and 4 bases at J, leaving 14 bases unmatched. CDR3 residues: CASSYGTGQGSIYGYTF. The CDR3 DNA is TGTGCCAGCAGCTACGGGACAGGACAAGGCTCGATCTATGGCTACACCTTC.